The 8 T cell receptor beta chains below all came from one sample that was sequenced in a study of tumor and adjacent non-tumor tissue in lung cancer listed by TCRdb under 2018. Library method: multiplex PCR. The sequencing machine was an Illumina HiSeq 2500. TCRbeta libraries were built by three rounds of nested PCR using primers (Table S4), following protocols modified from ARM-PCR. TCRdb reprocessed the public reads (quality trimming at Q25 with fastp, clone calling with MiXCR) and kept in-frame beta chains. Rows merge per CDR3 protein into single entries with the most common DNA and genes. The sample has about 110,000 distinct CDR3 sequences on record, 75% to 90% of them singletons. Approximately 22% of the sample belongs to the ten largest clones. RNA was isolated from bulk, unsorted tissue, and RNA quality was assessed with a NanoDrop ND-1000 and an Agilent 2100. The material sequenced was lung tumor tissue. The receptor set was obtained from a man between 65 and 79 years old with non-small cell lung cancer.

This clonotype was counted between two and nine times. This sequence joins TRBV14 and TRBJ2-1; possible D gene TRBD1, 5 bases. The CDR3 has 14 amino acids. Germline CDR1 and CDR2: SGHDN and FVKESK. In DNA, the CDR3 is TGTGTAAGCAGTATCCAGGGCCCTTACAATGAGCAGTTCTTC. As protein: CVSSIQGPYNEQFF.

The chain has TRBV6-1 and TRBJ1-6; tentative D call: TRBD1 (5 bases). CDR1 MNHNS and CDR2 SASEGT come from the germline V gene. Trimming removed 0 bases from V and 7 bases from J, with 22 bases in between. There are 19 residues in the CDR3. CDR3 sequence (DNA): TGTGCCAGCAGTGAAGCAATGAGGGGAGCAGCCCAGAGAAATTCACCCCTCCACTTT. It encodes CASSEAMRGAAQRNSPLHF.

The chain carries TRBV6-1 and TRBJ2-7, with TRBD2 as a possible D gene (5 bases). Germline CDR1 reads MNHNS; CDR2 reads SASEGT. V dropped 6 bases and J dropped 4 bases, with 13 bases sitting between them. This CDR3 contains 13 residues. The CDR3 region is CASRGVASYEQYF. The CDR3 DNA reads TGTGCCAGCAGGGGAGTTGCCTCTTACGAGCAGTACTTC.

This sequence joins TRBV6-1 and TRBJ1-5; no clear D. The CDR3 runs to 15 residues. With 3 bases removed from V and 5 bases from J, the gap between germline ends came to 14 bases. Germline CDR1 reads MNHNS; CDR2 reads SASEGT. The CDR3 is CASSDCGEWYQPQHF. CDR3 DNA: TGTGCCAGCAGTGATTGCGGGGAATGGTATCAGCCCCAGCATTTT.

To note about this clonotype: The junction shows a germline mismatch at one end, possibly a read error. This chain joins TRBV11-2 and TRBJ2-3; maybe TRBD2 (6 bases). Per germline, CDR1 SGHAT and CDR2 FQNNGV. This CDR3 comprises 15 residues. The CDR3 DNA is TGTGCCAGCCGCTTAAGACCCGGCGGGGCAGATACGCAGTATTTT. As protein: CASRLRPGGADTQYF.

Regarding this clonotype: The junction and the germline gene differ at one end; a read error may be behind it. CDR3: CANSLGGSRNSLLHF. CDR3 DNA sequence: TGTGCCAACAGCTTAGGGGGGAGTAGGAATTCACTCCTCCACTTT. The chain combines TRBV11-2 with TRBJ1-6, with D perhaps TRBD1 (6 bases). Germline CDR1 SGHAT, CDR2 FQNNGV. This CDR3 contains 15 residues.

About this clonotype itself: An end of the junction does not agree with germline; a read error may underlie this. V and J are TRBV12-3 or TRBV12-4 and TRBJ1-6; D unclear. The CDR3 extends over 16 amino acids. CDR3: CASSPGRGSNPSLLHF. The CDR3 region has the DNA TGTGCCAGCAGTCCCGGGAGAGGTAGTAACCCTTCACTCCTCCACTTT.

A word on this clonotype: Being one base from a much bigger clone, this may be a read error. V gene TRBV20-1 combines with J gene TRBJ2-7; no definite D call. Trimming took off 3 bases at V and 4 bases at J, with 7 bases between the two ends. Germline V CDR1 and CDR2: DFQATT, SNEGSKA (reference sequence). CDR3 length equals 11 residues. The CDR3 DNA is TGCAGTGCTAGCTATGGGTACGAGCAGTACTTC. Protein: CSASYGYEQYF.